This T cell receptor beta chain came from a study of T cell responses to AZD1222 COVID-19 vaccine. General study results and limits: Across the whole spike, CD4 TCRs peaked at regions 160-218 and 743-854. Spike-specific TCR breadth and depth rose after two AZD1222 doses.

Sequencing was performed with immunoSEQ multiplex PCR; in TCRdb, only in-frame clones are kept and a portion is missing. The data show about 96,000 clones, around nine tenths seen once. Looked up from germline, CDR1 is KGHDR and CDR2 is SFDVKD. V shed 7 bases and J 4 bases; nucleotides not matched to a gene: 12. The CDR3 spans 16 residues. As regards this clone: Its antigen is still unknown.

The material sequenced was peripheral blood, taken on day 0 of MenACWY control vaccination. This sequence originates from an adult in good health. The chain joins TRBV24-1 to TRBJ1-1; TRBD1 agrees at 9 bases. The DNA of the CDR3 is TGTGCCACCAGGGGGACAGGGAACCCCGCGGGCACTGAAGCTTTCTTT. Translated, it gives CATRGTGNPAGTEAFF.